This TCR beta chain was documented in a study of T-cell reconstitution after alpha-beta-depleted transplantation in children. V was clipped by 3 bases and J by 0 bases, with 3 bases between them. Germline CDR1 SQVTM, CDR2 ANQGSEA. The CDR3 covers 13 residues. Using unique molecular identifiers, the investigators prepared the TCRbeta library. TCRdb re-called the PCR reads with MiXCR, one entry per CDR3 protein. The sample shows about 200,000 distinct CDR3 sequences, more than 14% of them seen only once. This chain uses TRBV29-1 with TRBJ2-6; D ambiguous. The source was PBMCs from the stem cell graft donor, collected from the stem cell graft. The TCR sequence derives from a human donor who donated a stem cell graft to a child with acute lymphoblastic leukemia. The CDR3 DNA sequence: TGCAGCGTTGATAGCTCTGGGGCCAACGTCCTGACTTTC. This codes for CSVDSSGANVLTF.